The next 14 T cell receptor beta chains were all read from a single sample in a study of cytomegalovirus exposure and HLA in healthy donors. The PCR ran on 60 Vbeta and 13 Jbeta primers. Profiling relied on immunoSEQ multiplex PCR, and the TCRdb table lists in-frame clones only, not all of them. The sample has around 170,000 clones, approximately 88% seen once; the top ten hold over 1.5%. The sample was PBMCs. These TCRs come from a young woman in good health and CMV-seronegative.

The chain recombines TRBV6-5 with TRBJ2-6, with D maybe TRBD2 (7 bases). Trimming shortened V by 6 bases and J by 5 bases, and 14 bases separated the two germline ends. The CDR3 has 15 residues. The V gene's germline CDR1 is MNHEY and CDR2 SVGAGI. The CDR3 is CASSPRGGRANVLTF. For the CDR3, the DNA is TGTGCCAGCAGCCCCAGGGGAGGGAGGGCCAACGTCCTGACTTTC.

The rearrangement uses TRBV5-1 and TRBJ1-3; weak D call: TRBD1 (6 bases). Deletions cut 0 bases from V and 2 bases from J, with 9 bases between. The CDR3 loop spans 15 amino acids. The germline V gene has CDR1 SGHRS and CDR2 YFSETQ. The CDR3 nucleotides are TGCGCCAGCAGCTTGGGAGGGGGTCCTGGAAACACCATATATTTT. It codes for CASSLGGGPGNTIYF.

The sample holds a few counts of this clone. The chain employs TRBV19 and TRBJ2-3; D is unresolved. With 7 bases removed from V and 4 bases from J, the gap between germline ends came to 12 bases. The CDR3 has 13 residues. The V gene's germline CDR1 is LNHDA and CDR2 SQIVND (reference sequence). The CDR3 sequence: CASNSKFADTQYF. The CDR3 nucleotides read TGTGCCAGTAATAGCAAATTCGCAGATACGCAGTATTTT.

CDR3: CASKRTPRGSYEQYF. CDR3 sequence (DNA): TGTGCCAGCAAACGGACCCCCAGGGGCTCTTACGAGCAGTACTTC. The chain couples TRBV6-5 to TRBJ2-7, with D perhaps matching TRBD1 (6 bases). V dropped 7 bases and J dropped 4 bases, with 20 bases sitting between them. The germline V gene encodes CDR1 MNHEY and CDR2 SVGAGI. The CDR3 is 15 amino acids.

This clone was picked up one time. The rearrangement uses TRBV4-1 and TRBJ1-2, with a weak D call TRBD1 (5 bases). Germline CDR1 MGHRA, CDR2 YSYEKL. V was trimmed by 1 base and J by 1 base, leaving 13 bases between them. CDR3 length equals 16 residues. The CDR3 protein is CASSQVVGVGNYGYTF. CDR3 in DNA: TGCGCCAGCAGCCAAGTGGTAGGGGTCGGTAACTATGGCTACACCTTC.

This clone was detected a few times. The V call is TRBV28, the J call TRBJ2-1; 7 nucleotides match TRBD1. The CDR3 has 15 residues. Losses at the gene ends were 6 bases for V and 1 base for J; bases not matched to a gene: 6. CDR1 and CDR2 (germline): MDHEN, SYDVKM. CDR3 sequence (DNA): TGTGCCAGCAGCAACACAGGGGTTTCCTACAATGAGCAGTTCTTC. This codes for CASSNTGVSYNEQFF.

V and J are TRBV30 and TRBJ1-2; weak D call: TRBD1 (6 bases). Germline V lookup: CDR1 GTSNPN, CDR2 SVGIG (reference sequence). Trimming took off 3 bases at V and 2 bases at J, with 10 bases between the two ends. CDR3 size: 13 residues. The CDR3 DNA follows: TGTGCCTGGAGAAGGGGGGGGAACTATGGCTACACCTTC. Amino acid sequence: CAWRRGGNYGYTF.

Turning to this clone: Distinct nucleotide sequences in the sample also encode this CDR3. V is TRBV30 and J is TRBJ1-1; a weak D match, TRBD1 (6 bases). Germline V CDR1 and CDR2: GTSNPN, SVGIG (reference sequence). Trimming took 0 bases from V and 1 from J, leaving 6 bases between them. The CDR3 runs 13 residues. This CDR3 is CAWSVQGNTEAFF. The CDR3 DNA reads TGTGCCTGGAGTGTACAGGGGAACACTGAAGCTTTCTTT.

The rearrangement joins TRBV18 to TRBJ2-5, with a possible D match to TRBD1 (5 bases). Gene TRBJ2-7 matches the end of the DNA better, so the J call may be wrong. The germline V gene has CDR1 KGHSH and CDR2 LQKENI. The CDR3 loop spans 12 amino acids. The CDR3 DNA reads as TGTGCCAGCTCCCACAGGAGCTCCGAGCAGTACTTC. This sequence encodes CASSHRSSEQYF.

The CDR3 DNA reads as TGTGCCAGCACCCGGGACAGTACAAGGACTGAAGCTTTCTTT. Protein sequence: CASTRDSTRTEAFF. V is TRBV6-5 and J is TRBJ1-1; TRBD1 matches 7 bases. Per the germline V gene, CDR1 is MNHEY and CDR2 is SVGAGI. The J segment lost 5 bases and the V segment lost 7 bases, leaving 10 bases of the junction unmatched. The CDR3 loop spans 14 amino acids.

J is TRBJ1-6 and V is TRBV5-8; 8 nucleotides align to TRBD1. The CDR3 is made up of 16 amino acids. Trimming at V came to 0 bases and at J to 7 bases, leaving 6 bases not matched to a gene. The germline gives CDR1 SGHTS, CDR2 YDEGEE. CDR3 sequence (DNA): TGTGCCAGCAGCTTGGATGCAGGGGGCTTCAATTCACCCCTCCACTTT. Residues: CASSLDAGGFNSPLHF.

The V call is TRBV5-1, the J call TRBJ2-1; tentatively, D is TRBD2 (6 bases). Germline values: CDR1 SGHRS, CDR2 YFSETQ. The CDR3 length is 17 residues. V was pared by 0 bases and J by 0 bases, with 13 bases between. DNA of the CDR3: TGCGCCAGCAGCTTGGCTGCGGGGAGCTCCTCCTACAATGAGCAGTTCTTC. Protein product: CASSLAAGSSSYNEQFF.

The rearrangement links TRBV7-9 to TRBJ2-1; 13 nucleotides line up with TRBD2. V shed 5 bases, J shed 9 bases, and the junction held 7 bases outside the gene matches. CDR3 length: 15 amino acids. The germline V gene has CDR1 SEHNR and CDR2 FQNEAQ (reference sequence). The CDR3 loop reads CASSATSGGAGEQFF. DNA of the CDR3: TGTGCCAGCAGCGCAACTAGCGGGGGGGCGGGTGAGCAGTTCTTC.

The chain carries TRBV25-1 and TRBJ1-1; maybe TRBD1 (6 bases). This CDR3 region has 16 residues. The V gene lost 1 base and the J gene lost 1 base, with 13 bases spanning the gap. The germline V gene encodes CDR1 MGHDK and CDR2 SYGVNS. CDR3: CASSELFLTGNTEAFF. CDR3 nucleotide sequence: TGTGCCAGCAGTGAATTATTCCTGACAGGGAACACTGAAGCTTTCTTT.